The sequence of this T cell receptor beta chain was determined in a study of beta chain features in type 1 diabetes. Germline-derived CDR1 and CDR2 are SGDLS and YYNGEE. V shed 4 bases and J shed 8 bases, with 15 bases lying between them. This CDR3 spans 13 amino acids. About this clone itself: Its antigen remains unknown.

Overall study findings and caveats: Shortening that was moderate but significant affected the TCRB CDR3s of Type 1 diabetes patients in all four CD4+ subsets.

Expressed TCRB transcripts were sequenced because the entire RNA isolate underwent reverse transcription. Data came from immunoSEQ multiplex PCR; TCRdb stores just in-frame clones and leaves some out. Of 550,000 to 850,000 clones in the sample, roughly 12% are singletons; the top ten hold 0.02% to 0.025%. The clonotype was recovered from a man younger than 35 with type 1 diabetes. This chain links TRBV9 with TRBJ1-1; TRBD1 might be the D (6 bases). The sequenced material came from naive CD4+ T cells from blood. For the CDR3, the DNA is TGTGCCAGCAGCCCTTGGACAGCCCAGGAAGCTTTCTTT. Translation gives CASSPWTAQEAFF.